This record concerns one T cell receptor (beta chain) sequence. Its antigen is still unknown. This sample was included in a study of beta chain features in type 1 diabetes. Study outcomes and limitations: Healthy donors had naive, central memory and Treg TCRB repertoires that appeared less similar than those seen among patients.

Germline V lookup: CDR1 SGHTA, CDR2 FQGNSA. This CDR3 has 17 amino acids. Trimming at V came to 5 bases and at J to 0 bases, leaving 10 bases not matched to a gene. Expressed TCRB transcripts were sequenced because the isolated RNA had all been reverse transcribed beforehand. TCRdb's table, derived via immunoSEQ multiplex PCR, lists solely in-frame clones and lacks some. There are 350,000 to 450,000 clones in the sample; roughly 16% occur only once, and about 0.019% lies in the top ten. Using CD45RO/CCR7/CD25/CD127/CD95/CD27, CD4+ naive, central memory, regulatory and stem cell-like memory cells were sorted.

Sequencing used naive CD4+ T cells from blood. The chain couples TRBV7-2 to TRBJ2-3; 8 bases align to TRBD2. The clonotype comes from a woman between 18 and 29 years old in good health. As DNA, the CDR3 is TGTGCCAGCAGCCCGACTTCTAGCGGGTCTAGCACAGATACGCAGTATTTT. This codes for CASSPTSSGSSTDTQYF.